This is a list of T cell receptor beta chains from one sample in a study of T cells of healthy individuals. TCRdb recomputed calls from the 5' RACE reads with MiXCR, one row per CDR3 protein. The sample includes some 82,000 distinct CDR3 sequences, about 5% seen only once; the top ten take roughly 7.1%. The origin of the receptors is a female donor in good health. Both conserved end residues are trimmed from each CDR3.

j_call v_call cdr3_aa
TRBJ1-5 TRBV10-3 AISGDRNNQPQH
TRBJ2-2 TRBV7-3 ASSLIGRANTGELF
TRBJ1-1 TRBV5-4 ASSLTDTEAF
TRBJ2-3 TRBV5-1 ASSLEGAVHRSDTQY
TRBJ2-1 TRBV24-1 ATSDLGQAGEQF
TRBJ2-1 TRBV2 ASSEGEARGWWGYNEQF
TRBJ2-5 TRBV6-2/TRBV6-3 ASSYGSASSGYDQETQY
TRBJ1-4 TRBV6-5 ASSYSGTGQEKLF
TRBJ1-1 TRBV5-5 ASSLGSGQGVARVEAF
TRBJ1-2 TRBV5-4 ASSFAQGTNYGYT
TRBJ1-1 TRBV5-1 ASSPIEAF
TRBJ1-2 TRBV29-1 SVGTGEFYGYT
TRBJ1-1 TRBV3-1 ASSQRGEATTEAF
TRBJ1-6 TRBV5-1 ASSRTAEGVSNSPLH
TRBJ2-3 TRBV7-9 ASSLSYSRGADTQY
TRBJ2-1 TRBV7-9 ASSQTISSYNEQF
TRBJ1-2 TRBV6-5 ASSRDRGLKSYT
TRBJ1-1 TRBV7-2 ASSSRRQLMNTEAF
TRBJ2-1 TRBV7-8 ASSSTGLGDNEQF
TRBJ2-4 TRBV12-3/TRBV12-4 ASSLGMGIQNIQY
TRBJ1-1 TRBV30 AWSLQGGTEAF
TRBJ2-7 TRBV4-1 ASSHDPGYGDLTYEQY
TRBJ1-5 TRBV28 ASSNSGTVNQPQH
TRBJ2-1 TRBV14 ASSQIPGLASREQF
TRBJ2-7 TRBV4-2 ASSPGTGQSYEQY
TRBJ2-3 TRBV20-1 SAQRLADRSTDTQY
TRBJ1-1 TRBV12-3/TRBV12-4 ASSLVYGNTEAF
TRBJ2-4 TRBV7-2 ASSVGSYGGNIQY
TRBJ1-1 TRBV28 ASSLVKLDTEAF
TRBJ2-3 TRBV15 ATSPGQGRTDTQY
TRBJ1-5 TRBV5-5 ASSFTWTGGNQPQH
TRBJ2-5 TRBV7-9 ASSLYWGETQY
TRBJ1-5 TRBV6-5 ASSYGGGGNQPQH
TRBJ1-1 TRBV5-1 ASNPVGGLMNTEAF
TRBJ1-1 TRBV24-1 ATSDSSAGKNTEAF
TRBJ2-7 TRBV7-9 ASRYTAGEANEQY
TRBJ1-5 TRBV2 ASSAGQGLGYGNQPQH
TRBJ2-3 TRBV21-1 ASSRRTQLDTQY
TRBJ2-2 TRBV12-3/TRBV12-4 ASSLELGNTGELF
TRBJ1-1 TRBV5-1 ASSLQGASTEAF
TRBJ1-1 TRBV7-2 ASSLGQVAEAF
TRBJ1-2 TRBV30 AWSEGQGDGYT
TRBJ1-2 TRBV2 ASSEITGNGYT
TRBJ2-1 TRBV5-1 ASSRRDRVSDEQF
TRBJ2-7 TRBV5-1 ASSWGQGAYEQY
TRBJ2-7 TRBV27 ASSSSLADNYEQY
TRBJ1-1 TRBV29-1 SVETGGNTEAF
TRBJ1-3 TRBV18 ASSRAQGTGNTIY
TRBJ1-1 TRBV6-6 ASSYSGQGCTEAF
TRBJ2-2 TRBV14 ASSQGSRVRTGELF
TRBJ2-1 TRBV5-1 ASSLTSGRGNEQF
TRBJ2-1 TRBV5-5 ASSLGTFGSEQF
TRBJ2-2 TRBV7-3 ASSLGSANTGELF
TRBJ1-1 TRBV7-9 ASRKDQTANTEAF